This T cell receptor (beta chain) emerged from a study of T-cell reconstitution after alpha-beta-depleted transplantation in children. Unique molecular identifiers tagged the TCRbeta library. One entry per CDR3 protein, called by TCRdb with MiXCR from the PCR reads. The repertoire holds fewer than 550,000 distinct CDR3 sequences, approximately 10% seen once, with 11% to 15% in the top ten. General study findings and limits: Several hundred rapidly expanded clones from non-depleted graft cells reportedly supplied alpha-beta T cells about two months post-transplant.

CDR3 size: 14 residues. With 3 bases removed from V and 4 bases from J, the gap between germline ends came to 11 bases. About this clonotype itself: Its target is not known.

The TCR comes from a female patient aged 2 to 10 who had a stem cell transplant for aplastic anemia, so the T cells may come from the graft donor. V and J are TRBV12-3 or TRBV12-4 and TRBJ2-3; D unclear. The source was PBMCs, mostly from graft donor cells, collected 180 days after TCRalphabeta/CD19-depleted stem cell transplant. CDR3 bases: TGTGCCAGCAGTTTGCTGGAGAAGTCAGATACGCAGTATTTT. As protein: CASSLLEKSDTQYF.